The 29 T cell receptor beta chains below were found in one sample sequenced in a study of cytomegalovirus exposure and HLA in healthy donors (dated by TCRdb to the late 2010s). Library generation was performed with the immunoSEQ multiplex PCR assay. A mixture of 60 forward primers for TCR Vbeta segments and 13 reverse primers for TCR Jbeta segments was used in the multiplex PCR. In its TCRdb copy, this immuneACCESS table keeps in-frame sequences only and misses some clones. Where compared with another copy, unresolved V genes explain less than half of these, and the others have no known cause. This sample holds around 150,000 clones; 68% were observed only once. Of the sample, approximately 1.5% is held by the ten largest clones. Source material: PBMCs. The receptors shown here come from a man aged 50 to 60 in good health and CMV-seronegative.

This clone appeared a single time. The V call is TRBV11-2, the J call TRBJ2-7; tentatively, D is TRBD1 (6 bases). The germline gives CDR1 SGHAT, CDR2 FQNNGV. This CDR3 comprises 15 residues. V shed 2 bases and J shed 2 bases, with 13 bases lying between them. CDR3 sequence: CASSLSTGTTYEQYF. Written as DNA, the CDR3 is TGTGCCAGCAGCTTATCAACAGGGACCACCTACGAGCAGTACTTC.

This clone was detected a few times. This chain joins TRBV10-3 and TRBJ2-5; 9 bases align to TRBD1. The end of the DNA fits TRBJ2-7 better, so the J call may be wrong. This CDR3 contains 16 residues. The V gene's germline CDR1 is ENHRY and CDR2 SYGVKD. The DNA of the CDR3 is TGTGCCATCAGTGAGCCGGGACAGGGAGGAGGGTACGAGCAGTACTTC. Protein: CAISEPGQGGGYEQYF.

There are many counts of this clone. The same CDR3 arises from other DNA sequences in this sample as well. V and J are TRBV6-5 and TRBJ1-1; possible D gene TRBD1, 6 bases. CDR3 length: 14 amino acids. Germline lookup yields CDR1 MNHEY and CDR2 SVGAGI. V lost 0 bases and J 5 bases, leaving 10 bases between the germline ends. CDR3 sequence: CASSYSRGGTEAFF. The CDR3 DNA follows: TGTGCCAGCAGTTACTCCAGGGGAGGGACTGAAGCTTTCTTT.

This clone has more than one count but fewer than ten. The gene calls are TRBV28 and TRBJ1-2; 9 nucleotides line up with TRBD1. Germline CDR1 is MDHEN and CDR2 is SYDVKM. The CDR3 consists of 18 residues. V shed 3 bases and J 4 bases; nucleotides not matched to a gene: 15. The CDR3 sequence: CASSFSTGGEIGPYGYTF. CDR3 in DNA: TGTGCCAGCAGTTTCTCAACAGGGGGCGAAATTGGGCCCTATGGCTACACCTTC.

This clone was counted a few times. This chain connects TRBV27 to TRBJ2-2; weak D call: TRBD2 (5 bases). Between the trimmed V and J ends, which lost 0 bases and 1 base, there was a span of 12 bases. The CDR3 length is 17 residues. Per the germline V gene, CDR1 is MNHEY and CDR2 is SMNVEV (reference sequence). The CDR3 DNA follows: TGTGCCAGCAGTTTATCTACTCAGCGGCTGAACACCGGGGAGCTGTTTTTT. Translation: CASSLSTQRLNTGELFF.

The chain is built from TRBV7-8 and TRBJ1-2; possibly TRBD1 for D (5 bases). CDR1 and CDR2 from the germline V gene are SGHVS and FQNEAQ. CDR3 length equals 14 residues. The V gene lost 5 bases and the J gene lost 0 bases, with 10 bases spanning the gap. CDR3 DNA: TGTGCCAGCAGCGCCCGACAGACTAACTATGGCTACACCTTC. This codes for CASSARQTNYGYTF.

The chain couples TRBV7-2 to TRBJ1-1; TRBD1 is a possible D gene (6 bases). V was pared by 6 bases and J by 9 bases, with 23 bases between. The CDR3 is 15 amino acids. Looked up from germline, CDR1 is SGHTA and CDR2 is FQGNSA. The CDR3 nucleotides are TGTGCCAGCAGGGAATCGGGGGGGCCCTATTCTAAAGCTTTCTTT. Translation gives CASRESGGPYSKAFF. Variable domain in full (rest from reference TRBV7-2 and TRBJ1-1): GAGVSQSPSNKVTEKGKDVELRCDPISGHTALYWYRQSLGQGLEFLIYFQGNSAPDKSGLPSDRFSAERTGGSVSTLTIQRTQQEDSAVYLCASRESGGPYSKAFFGQGTRLTVV.

For the CDR3, the DNA is TGTGCCAGCAGCCTGGGACAGAACACCGGGGAGCTGTTTTTT. Residues: CASSLGQNTGELFF. This sequence joins TRBV7-3 and TRBJ2-2; maybe TRBD1 (6 bases). CDR1 is SGHTA, CDR2 FQGTGA, per germline. CDR3 length equals 14 residues. V was shortened by 5 bases and J by 1 base, with 8 bases between the two germline ends.

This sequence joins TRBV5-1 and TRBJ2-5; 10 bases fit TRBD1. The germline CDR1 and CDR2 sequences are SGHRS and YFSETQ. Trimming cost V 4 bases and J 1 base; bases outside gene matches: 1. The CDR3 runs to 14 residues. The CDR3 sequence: CASSGTGVQETQYF. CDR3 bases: TGCGCCAGCAGCGGGACAGGGGTCCAAGAGACCCAGTACTTC.

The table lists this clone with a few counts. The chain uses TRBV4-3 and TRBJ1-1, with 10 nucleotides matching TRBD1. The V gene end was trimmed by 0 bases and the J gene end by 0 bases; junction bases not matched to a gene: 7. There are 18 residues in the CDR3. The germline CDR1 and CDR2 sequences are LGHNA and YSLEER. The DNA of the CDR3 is TGCGCCAGCAGCCAAGAGCGGACAGGGGGAACCATGAACACTGAAGCTTTCTTT. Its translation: CASSQERTGGTMNTEAFF.

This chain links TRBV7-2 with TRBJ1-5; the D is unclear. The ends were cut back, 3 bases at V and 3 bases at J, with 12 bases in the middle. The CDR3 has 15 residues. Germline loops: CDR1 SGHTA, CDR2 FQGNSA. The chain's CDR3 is CASSFGRAANQPQHF. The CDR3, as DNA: TGTGCCAGCAGCTTCGGGCGGGCCGCCAATCAGCCCCAGCATTTT.

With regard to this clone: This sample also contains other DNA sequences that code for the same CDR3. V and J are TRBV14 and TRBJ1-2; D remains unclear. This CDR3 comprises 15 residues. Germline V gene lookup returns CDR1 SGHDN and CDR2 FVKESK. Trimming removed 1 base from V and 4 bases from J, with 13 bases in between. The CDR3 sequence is CASSQGEGYGYGYTF. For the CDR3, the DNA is TGTGCCAGCAGCCAAGGGGAGGGATATGGCTATGGCTACACCTTC.

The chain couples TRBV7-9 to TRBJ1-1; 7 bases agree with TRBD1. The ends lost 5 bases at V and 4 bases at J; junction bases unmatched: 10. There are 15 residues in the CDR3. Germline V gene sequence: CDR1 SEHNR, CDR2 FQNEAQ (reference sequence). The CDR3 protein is CASSRPQGVGTEAFF. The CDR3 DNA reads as TGTGCCAGCAGCCGACCCCAGGGGGTCGGCACTGAAGCTTTCTTT.

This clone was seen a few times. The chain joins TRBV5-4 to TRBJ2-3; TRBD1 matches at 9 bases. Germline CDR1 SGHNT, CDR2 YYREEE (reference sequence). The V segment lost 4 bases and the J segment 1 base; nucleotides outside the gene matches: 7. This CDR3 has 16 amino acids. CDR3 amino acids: CASSDWDREGTDTQYF. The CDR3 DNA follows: TGTGCCAGCAGCGATTGGGACAGGGAAGGCACAGATACGCAGTATTTT.

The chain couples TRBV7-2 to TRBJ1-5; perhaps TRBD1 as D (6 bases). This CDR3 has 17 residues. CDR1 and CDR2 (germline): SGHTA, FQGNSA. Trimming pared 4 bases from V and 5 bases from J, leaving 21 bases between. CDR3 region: CASSSRGPSTPDQPQHF. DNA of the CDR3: TGTGCCAGCAGCTCGCGGGGGCCCAGTACACCTGATCAGCCCCAGCATTTT.

The CDR3 bases are TGCGCCAGCAGCTTGGGACAGGGAGGTGAAGGCTACACCTTC. The encoded protein is CASSLGQGGEGYTF. The chain carries TRBV5-1 and TRBJ1-2, with TRBD1 identical over 7 bases. The CDR3 has 14 amino acids. The trim removed 0 bases at V and 8 bases at J, leaving 7 bases unmatched. The germline CDR1 and CDR2 sequences are SGHRS and YFSETQ.

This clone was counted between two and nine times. The DNA for the CDR3 is TGTGCCAGCAGCCCGATACAGGGGGCGGTTGGGGACACTGAAGCTTTCTTT. Protein: CASSPIQGAVGDTEAFF. The rearrangement joins TRBV2 to TRBJ1-1; 9 bases agree with TRBD1. Looked up from germline, CDR1 is SNHLY and CDR2 is FYNNEI. This CDR3 comprises 17 residues. Trimming took 6 bases from V and 3 from J; bases not matched to a gene: 14. The entire variable domain, with the rest obtained from reference TRBV2 and TRBJ1-1, is as follows: EPEVTQTPSHQVTQMGQEVILRCVPISNHLYFYWYRQILGQKVEFLVSFYNNEISEKSEIFDDQFSVERPDGSNFTLKIRSTKLEDSAMYFCASSPIQGAVGDTEAFFGQGTRLTVV.

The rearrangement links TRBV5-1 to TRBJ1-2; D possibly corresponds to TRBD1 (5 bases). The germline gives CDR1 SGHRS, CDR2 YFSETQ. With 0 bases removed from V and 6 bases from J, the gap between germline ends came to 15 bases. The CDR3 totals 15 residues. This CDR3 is CASSLVVDRGDGYTF. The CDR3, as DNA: TGCGCCAGCAGCTTGGTTGTTGACAGAGGAGATGGCTACACCTTC.

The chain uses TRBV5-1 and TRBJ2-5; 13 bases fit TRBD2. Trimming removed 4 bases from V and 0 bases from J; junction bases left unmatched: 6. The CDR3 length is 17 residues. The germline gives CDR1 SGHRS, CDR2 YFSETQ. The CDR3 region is CASSPGGLAGYQETQYF. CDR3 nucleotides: TGCGCCAGCAGCCCCGGGGGACTAGCGGGGTACCAAGAGACCCAGTACTTC. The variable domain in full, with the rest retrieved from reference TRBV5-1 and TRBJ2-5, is KAGVTQTPRYLIKTRGQQVTLSCSPISGHRSVSWYQQTPGQGLQFLFEYFSETQRNKGNFPGRFSGRQFSNSRSEMNVSTLELGDSALYLCASSPGGLAGYQETQYFGPGTRLLVL.

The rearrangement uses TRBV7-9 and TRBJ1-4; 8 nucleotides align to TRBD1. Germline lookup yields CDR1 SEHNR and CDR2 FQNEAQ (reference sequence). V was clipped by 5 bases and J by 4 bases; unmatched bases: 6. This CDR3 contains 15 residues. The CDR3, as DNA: TGTGCCAGCAGCCCCGACAGGGGCAGTAATGAAAAACTGTTTTTT. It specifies CASSPDRGSNEKLFF.

In DNA, the CDR3 is TGCGCCAGCAGCCCCAGGGGGAGCGGAGAGGAAGCTTTCTTT. Encoded protein: CASSPRGSGEEAFF. This chain joins TRBV5-1 and TRBJ1-1; TRBD1 matches 7 bases. CDR1 and CDR2 (germline): SGHRS, YFSETQ. J gave up 8 bases and V 4 bases, and 11 bases lay outside the gene matches. The length of the CDR3 is 14 residues.

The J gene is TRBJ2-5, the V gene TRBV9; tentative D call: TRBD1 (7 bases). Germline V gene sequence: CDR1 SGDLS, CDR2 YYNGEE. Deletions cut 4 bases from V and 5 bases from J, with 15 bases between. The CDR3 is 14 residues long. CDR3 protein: CASSSQGGGETQYF. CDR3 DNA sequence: TGTGCCAGCAGCTCCCAGGGGGGCGGGGAGACCCAGTACTTC.

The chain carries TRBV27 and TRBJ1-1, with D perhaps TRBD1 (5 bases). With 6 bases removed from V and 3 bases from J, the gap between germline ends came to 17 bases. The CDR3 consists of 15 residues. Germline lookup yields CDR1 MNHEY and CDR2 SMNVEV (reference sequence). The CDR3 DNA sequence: TGTGCCAGCAGCCGGGACTTTGGGGGGTACACTGAAGCTTTCTTT. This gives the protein CASSRDFGGYTEAFF.

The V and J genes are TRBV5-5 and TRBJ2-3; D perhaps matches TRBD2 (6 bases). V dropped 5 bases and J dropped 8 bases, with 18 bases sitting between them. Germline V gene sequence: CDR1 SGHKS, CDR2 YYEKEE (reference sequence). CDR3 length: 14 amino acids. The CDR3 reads CASSSRDPGSTQYF. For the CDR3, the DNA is TGTGCCAGCAGTTCGCGGGACCCCGGAAGTACGCAGTATTTT.

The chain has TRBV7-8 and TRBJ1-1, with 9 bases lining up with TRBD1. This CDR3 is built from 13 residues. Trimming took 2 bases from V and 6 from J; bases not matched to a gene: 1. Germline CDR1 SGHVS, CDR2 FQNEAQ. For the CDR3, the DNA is TGTGCCAGCAGCTTAAACAGGGGGCCTGAAGCTTTCTTT. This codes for CASSLNRGPEAFF.

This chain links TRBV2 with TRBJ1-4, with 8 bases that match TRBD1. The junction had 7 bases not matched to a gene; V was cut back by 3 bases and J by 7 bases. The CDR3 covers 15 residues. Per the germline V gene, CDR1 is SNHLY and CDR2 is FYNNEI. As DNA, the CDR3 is TGTGCCAGCAGTGATAGGGACAGGAGGAGTGAAAAACTGTTTTTT. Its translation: CASSDRDRRSEKLFF. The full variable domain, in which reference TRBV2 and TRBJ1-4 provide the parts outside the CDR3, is EPEVTQTPSHQVTQMGQEVILRCVPISNHLYFYWYRQILGQKVEFLVSFYNNEISEKSEIFDDQFSVERPDGSNFTLKIRSTKLEDSAMYFCASSDRDRRSEKLFFGSGTQLSVL.

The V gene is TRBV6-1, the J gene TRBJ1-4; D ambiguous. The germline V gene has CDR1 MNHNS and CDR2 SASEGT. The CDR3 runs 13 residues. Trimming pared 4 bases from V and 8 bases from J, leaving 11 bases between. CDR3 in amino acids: CASSVVAEEKLFF. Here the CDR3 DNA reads TGTGCCAGCAGTGTAGTAGCTGAGGAAAAACTGTTTTTT.

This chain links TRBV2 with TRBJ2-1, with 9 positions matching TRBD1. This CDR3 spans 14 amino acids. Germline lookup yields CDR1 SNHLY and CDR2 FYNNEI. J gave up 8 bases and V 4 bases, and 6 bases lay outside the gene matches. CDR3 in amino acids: CASSAGTGYHEQFF. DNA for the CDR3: TGTGCCAGCAGTGCCGGGACAGGGTATCATGAGCAGTTCTTC.

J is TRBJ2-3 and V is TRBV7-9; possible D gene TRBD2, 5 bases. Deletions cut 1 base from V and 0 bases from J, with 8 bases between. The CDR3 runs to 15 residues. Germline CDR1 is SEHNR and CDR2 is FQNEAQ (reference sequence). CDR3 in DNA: TGTGCCAGCAGCTTAGGCTCGGGGAGCACAGATACGCAGTATTTT. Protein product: CASSLGSGSTDTQYF.